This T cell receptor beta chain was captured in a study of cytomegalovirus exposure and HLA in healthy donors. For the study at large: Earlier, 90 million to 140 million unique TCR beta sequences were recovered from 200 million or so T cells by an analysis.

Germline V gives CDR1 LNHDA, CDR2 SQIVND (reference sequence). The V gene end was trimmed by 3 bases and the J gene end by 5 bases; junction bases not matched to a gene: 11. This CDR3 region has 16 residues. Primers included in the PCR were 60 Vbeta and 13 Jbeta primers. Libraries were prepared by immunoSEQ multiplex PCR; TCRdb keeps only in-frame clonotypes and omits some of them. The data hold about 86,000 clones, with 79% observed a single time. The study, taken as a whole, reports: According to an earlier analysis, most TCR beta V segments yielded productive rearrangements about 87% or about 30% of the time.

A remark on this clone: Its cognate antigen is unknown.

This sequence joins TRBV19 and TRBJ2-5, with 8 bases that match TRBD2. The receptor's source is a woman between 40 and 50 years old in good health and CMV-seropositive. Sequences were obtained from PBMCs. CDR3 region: CASSMELSGGLETQYF. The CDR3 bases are TGTGCCAGTAGTATGGAGCTGTCGGGGGGGCTGGAGACCCAGTACTTC.